This T cell receptor (beta chain) was recovered during a study of identical twins. Through template switching, a universal primer site was introduced, and the cDNA contained unique molecular identifiers. TCRdb redid the calling of the 5' RACE reads with MiXCR, one entry per CDR3 protein. The repertoire holds about 720,000 distinct CDR3 sequences, with over 15% as singletons. This clonotype has a handful of counts. These data were likewise used in another study, on T cells expressing NK-cell markers. As that study records: As a fraction of CD8+ T cells, dominant NKG2C+ clonotypes reached roughly 1.0-7.5% in six donors.

This receptor was obtained from a woman aged 18-30 years in good health. Sample: PBMCs.

The CDR3 region has the DNA TGTGCCAGCAGTTTCCGTGAGTTTAATGAGCAGTTCTTC. This codes for CASSFREFNEQFF. This sequence joins TRBV12-3 or TRBV12-4 and TRBJ2-1; unclear D gene. Trimming took off 3 bases at V and 7 bases at J, with 10 bases between the two ends. This CDR3 has 13 residues.